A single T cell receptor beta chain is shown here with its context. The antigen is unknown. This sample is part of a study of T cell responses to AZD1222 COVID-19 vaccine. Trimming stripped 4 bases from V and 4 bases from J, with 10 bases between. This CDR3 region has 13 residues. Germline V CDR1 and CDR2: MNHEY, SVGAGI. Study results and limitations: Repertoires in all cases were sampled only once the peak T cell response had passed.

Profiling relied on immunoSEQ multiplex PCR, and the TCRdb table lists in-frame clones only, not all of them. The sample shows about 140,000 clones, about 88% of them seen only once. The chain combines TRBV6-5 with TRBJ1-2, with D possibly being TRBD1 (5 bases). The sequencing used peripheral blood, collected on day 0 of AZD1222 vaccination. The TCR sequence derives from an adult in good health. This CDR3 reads CASSWDGVYGYTF. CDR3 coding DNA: TGTGCCAGCAGTTGGGACGGCGTCTATGGCTACACCTTC.